The 13 T cell receptor beta chains reported below all come from one sample, sequenced in a study of T cells in Graves' hyperthyroidism and ophthalmopathy. What was amplified from RNA transcripts were TCR beta CDR3 regions. TCR CDR3 underwent first-round RT-PCR with the HTBI primer set. Each CDR3 protein gets one entry after TCRdb re-called the multiplex PCR reads with MiXCR. Of about 600,000 distinct CDR3 sequences listed, roughly 14% were seen once; the top ten hold about an eighth. The sample comprised blood. These receptors originate from a woman aged 45-60 years with Graves' ophthalmopathy.

The CDR3 DNA is TGTGCCACCAGCAGAGATGAGCTGGCGGACAGGGCGAGGCCCCAGCATTTT. It encodes CATSRDELADRARPQHF. The chain has TRBV15 and TRBJ1-5, with 8 bases identical to TRBD1. CDR3 size: 17 residues. The germline CDR1 and CDR2 sequences are LNHNV and YYDKDF (reference sequence). V lost 0 bases, J lost 9 bases, and 13 bases stayed unmatched. The variable domain in full, completed from reference TRBV15 and TRBJ1-5, reads DAMVIQNPRYQVTQFGKPVTLSCSQTLNHNVMYWYQQKSSQAPKLLFHYYDKDFNNEADTPDNFQSRRPNTSFCFLDIRSPGLGDTAMYLCATSRDELADRARPQHFGDGTRLSIL.

This clonotype was picked up many times. The chain employs TRBV20-1 and TRBJ2-7; TRBD2 aligns across 12 bases. Germline V gene data show CDR1 as DFQATT and CDR2 as SNEGSKA (reference sequence). V was pared by 5 bases and J by 3 bases, with 11 bases of the junction left unmatched. The CDR3 consists of 16 residues. The chain's CDR3 is CSALGASGRAGYEQYF. CDR3 in DNA: TGCAGTGCTCTGGGGGCTAGCGGGAGGGCCGGCTACGAGCAGTACTTC.

The table lists this clonotype with many counts. One end of the junction does not line up with germline, which may come from a read error. The CDR3 spells CSAGDRDWGRSYNEQFF. The CDR3 DNA reads as TGCAGTGCTGGAGACAGGGATTGGGGTCGCTCCTACAATGAGCAGTTCTTC. The chain uses TRBV20-1 and TRBJ2-1; 7 bases agree with TRBD1. CDR1 and CDR2 (germline): DFQATT, SNEGSKA (reference sequence). The CDR3 totals 17 residues.

Concerning this clonotype: A much larger clonotype is one base distant, so this may be a read error. The rearrangement uses TRBV6-1 and TRBJ2-1; weak D call: TRBD2 (6 bases). Germline CDR1 and CDR2: MNHNS and SASEGT. There are 15 residues in the CDR3. Trimming left V 5 bases short and J 8 bases short, with 19 bases between. The CDR3 reads CASSPWGGNNDEQFF. As DNA, the CDR3 is TGTGCCAGCAGTCCTTGGGGCGGGAACAACGATGAGCAGTTCTTC.

The count of this clonotype is one. The chain is built from TRBV5-6 and TRBJ2-7, with 8 bases fitting TRBD1. Per germline, CDR1 SGHDT and CDR2 YYEEEE. Trimming cost V 2 bases and J 1 base; bases outside gene matches: 5. The CDR3 extends over 15 amino acids. CDR3 residues: CASSFLGQASYEQYF. The CDR3 DNA is TGTGCCAGCAGCTTTCTGGGACAGGCGTCCTACGAGCAGTACTTC.

At least ten counts were recorded for this clonotype. The chain joins TRBV18 to TRBJ2-3; 13 bases match TRBD2. V was pared by 5 bases and J by 3 bases, with 14 bases of the junction left unmatched. This CDR3 is built from 19 residues. CDR1 and CDR2 from the germline V gene are KGHSH and LQKENI. The CDR3 bases are TGTGCCAGCTCAATGATGGGACTAGCGGGAAACAAGTTAACAGATACGCAGTATTTT. Protein product: CASSMMGLAGNKLTDTQYF.

This clonotype was seen repeatedly, ten times or more. The rearrangement joins TRBV20-1 to TRBJ2-5; TRBD1 matches 8 bases. The V segment lost 2 bases and the J segment 5 bases; nucleotides outside the gene matches: 10. CDR3 length: 15 residues. From germline, CDR1 is DFQATT and CDR2 SNEGSKA (reference sequence). In DNA, the CDR3 is TGCAGTGCTAGATTCCTCGGACAGGGCGGGGAGACCCAGTACTTC. The encoded protein is CSARFLGQGGETQYF.

This chain connects TRBV19 to TRBJ1-2; possibly TRBD1 for D (5 bases). This CDR3 comprises 14 residues. Deletions cut 6 bases from V and 5 bases from J, with 16 bases between. Germline CDR1 and CDR2: LNHDA and SQIVND (reference sequence). CDR3 residues: CASRRQEGIYGYTF. The DNA of the CDR3 is TGTGCCAGTAGGAGACAAGAGGGGATTTATGGCTACACCTTC.

This clonotype was observed a handful of times. This rearrangement joins TRBV4-2 to TRBJ2-3, with 10 bases aligning to TRBD2. Germline V lookup: CDR1 LGHNA, CDR2 YNFKEQ. This CDR3 comprises 17 residues. The V segment lost 1 base and the J segment 0 bases; nucleotides outside the gene matches: 4. The CDR3 is CASSQGTSGASTDTQYF. The CDR3 DNA reads as TGTGCCAGCAGCCAAGGTACTAGCGGGGCCAGCACAGATACGCAGTATTTT.

The CDR3 protein is CSARLLAGTGELFF. The CDR3 DNA reads as TGCAGTGCTAGACTGCTAGCGGGAACCGGGGAGCTGTTTTTT. The chain joins TRBV20-1 to TRBJ2-2; 9 bases are a match to TRBD2. The germline V gene encodes CDR1 DFQATT and CDR2 SNEGSKA (reference sequence). The length of the CDR3 is 14 residues. J gave up 5 bases and V 2 bases, and 3 bases lay outside the gene matches.

V usage is TRBV28 and J usage is TRBJ2-1; D gene ambiguous. The CDR3 runs 18 residues. The V end was cut by 5 bases, the J end by 4 bases, with 24 bases between. The V gene's germline CDR1 is MDHEN and CDR2 SYDVKM. CDR3 loop: CASSPHPRFWAIYNEQFF. CDR3 nucleotides: TGTGCCAGCAGTCCGCACCCGAGGTTTTGGGCAATTTACAATGAGCAGTTCTTC.

This clonotype was seen repeatedly, ten times or more. The chain joins TRBV5-1 to TRBJ1-1; no definite D call. This CDR3 comprises 13 residues. Trimming stripped 1 base from V and 2 bases from J, with 6 bases between. The germline V gene encodes CDR1 SGHRS and CDR2 YFSETQ. The CDR3 DNA follows: TGCGCCAGCAGCTTGTCATATAACACTGAAGCTTTCTTT. It encodes CASSLSYNTEAFF.

This clonotype occurred a few times. The gene calls are TRBV5-1 and TRBJ2-2; D is undetermined. The CDR3 loop spans 13 amino acids. CDR1 and CDR2 from the germline V gene are SGHRS and YFSETQ. Trimming shortened V by 4 bases and J by 4 bases, and 8 bases separated the two germline ends. The CDR3 region has the DNA TGCGCCAGCAGCCCGATCTCCACCGGGGAGCTGTTTTTT. Encoded protein: CASSPISTGELFF.